The 24 T cell receptor beta chains below all came from one sample that was sequenced in a study of blood T cell repertoires in COVID-19. Clones were read by immunoSEQ multiplex PCR, and TCRdb kept only the in-frame ones, dropping some. This table has about 170,000 clones, about 80% appearing once. The sample was peripheral blood. These receptors all stem from an older man with active or convalescent COVID-19.

This clone was recorded a few times. J is TRBJ2-7 and V is TRBV7-9, with 7 bases matching TRBD1. CDR1 is SEHNR and CDR2 is FQNEAQ in the germline V gene (reference sequence). This CDR3 region has 14 residues. V was pared by 3 bases and J by 5 bases, with 7 bases of the junction left unmatched. This chain's CDR3 is CASSFRNGQDEQYF. The CDR3 nucleotides read TGTGCCAGCAGCTTCAGGAACGGACAGGACGAGCAGTACTTC.

The CDR3 protein is CASSHQTGDTQYF. For the CDR3, the DNA is TGTGCCAGCAGCCACCAGACAGGGGATACGCAGTATTTT. V and J are TRBV6-5 and TRBJ2-3; 7 bases are shared with TRBD1. The CDR3 sequence is 13 residues long. Germline trimming cut 6 bases from V and 6 bases from J; bases unmatched to any gene: 6. Germline CDR1 MNHEY, CDR2 SVGAGI.

The chain combines TRBV7-9 with TRBJ1-4; the D is unclear. This CDR3 is built from 14 residues. Germline lookup yields CDR1 SEHNR and CDR2 FQNEAQ (reference sequence). The V end lost 6 bases, the J end lost 0 bases, and 8 bases lay between the germline ends. CDR3 sequence (DNA): TGTGCCAGCAGTTACGACTCAACTAATGAAAAACTGTTTTTT. Translated: CASSYDSTNEKLFF.

V gene TRBV6-5 combines with J gene TRBJ2-7, with D uncertain. Germline CDR1 is MNHEY and CDR2 is SVGAGI. The V gene lost 7 bases and the J gene lost 0 bases, with 16 bases spanning the gap. The CDR3 is made up of 15 amino acids. The CDR3 sequence: CASTPGNSRSYEQYF. CDR3 in DNA: TGTGCCAGCACTCCAGGTAACAGCCGCTCCTACGAGCAGTACTTC.

V gene TRBV9 combines with J gene TRBJ1-1; D uncertain. Trimming shortened V by 0 bases and J by 1 base, and 7 bases separated the two germline ends. The germline gives CDR1 SGDLS, CDR2 YYNGEE. This CDR3 has 14 amino acids. The CDR3 DNA sequence: TGTGCCAGCAGCGTAGCTGAGGGGAACACTGAAGCTTTCTTT. Amino acids: CASSVAEGNTEAFF.

Of note for this clone: The sample holds other DNA sequences that translate to the same CDR3. The CDR3 region has the DNA TGTGCCAGCAGCTTGTCTAGCGGGTCCTACAATGAGCAGTTCTTC. Protein: CASSLSSGSYNEQFF. This rearrangement joins TRBV5-4 to TRBJ2-1, with 8 nucleotides matching TRBD2. The length of the CDR3 is 15 residues. V shed 1 base, J shed 1 base, and the junction held 1 base outside the gene matches. Germline assignment: CDR1 SGHNT and CDR2 YYREEE (reference sequence).

V usage is TRBV5-5 and J usage is TRBJ1-5; TRBD1 might be the D (5 bases). CDR1 and CDR2 (germline): SGHKS, YYEKEE (reference sequence). CDR3 length: 15 residues. V shed 4 bases and J shed 3 bases, with 14 bases lying between them. The CDR3 sequence is CASSREVQANQPQHF. CDR3 coding DNA: TGTGCCAGCAGCCGGGAGGTACAGGCCAATCAGCCCCAGCATTTT.

This clone was detected once. V is TRBV7-8 and J is TRBJ1-1; 7 nucleotides align to TRBD1. CDR1 is SGHVS and CDR2 is FQNEAQ in the germline V gene. Trimming took 5 bases from V and 1 from J; bases not matched to a gene: 10. The CDR3 is 16 residues long. The CDR3 protein is CASSHRQGPSNTEAFF. For the CDR3, the DNA is TGTGCCAGCAGCCATCGACAGGGACCCTCGAACACTGAAGCTTTCTTT.

This clone was recorded once. CDR3 loop: CASSRGQGRNTEAFF. CDR3 coding DNA: TGTGCCAGCAGCAGAGGACAGGGACGGAACACTGAAGCTTTCTTT. The rearrangement uses TRBV7-8 and TRBJ1-1, with 8 bases identical to TRBD1. The V gene end was trimmed by 5 bases and the J gene end by 1 base; junction bases not matched to a gene: 6. CDR1 is SGHVS, CDR2 FQNEAQ, per germline. The length of the CDR3 is 15 residues.

The CDR3 protein is CATSDYARGVDEQFF. For the CDR3, the DNA is TGTGCCACCAGTGACTACGCTCGAGGCGTTGATGAGCAGTTCTTC. The gene calls are TRBV24-1 and TRBJ2-1, with D hard to call. The CDR3 is made up of 15 amino acids. V lost 4 bases, J lost 8 bases, and 17 bases lay in between. Germline V gives CDR1 KGHDR, CDR2 SFDVKD.

The chain recombines TRBV2 with TRBJ1-2; a weak D match, TRBD1 (6 bases). V shed 4 bases and J shed 3 bases, with 15 bases lying between them. CDR1 is SNHLY, CDR2 FYNNEI, per germline. The CDR3 loop spans 15 amino acids. The CDR3 DNA sequence: TGTGCCAGCAGTGCAGGGGCCGGAATGCACTATGGCTACACCTTC. Translated, it gives CASSAGAGMHYGYTF.

V gene TRBV6-5 combines with J gene TRBJ1-6; TRBD1 might be the D (6 bases). V dropped 6 bases and J dropped 3 bases, with 12 bases sitting between them. In germline, CDR1 is MNHEY, CDR2 SVGAGI. The CDR3 has 15 amino acids. The CDR3 nucleotides read TGTGCCAGCAGACCCGGGGGGCTCTATAATTCACCCCTCCACTTT. It is translated as CASRPGGLYNSPLHF.

This sequence joins TRBV24-1 and TRBJ2-5, with D perhaps matching TRBD1 (7 bases). The CDR3 spans 15 residues. The V and J ends lost 5 bases and 4 bases respectively, with 16 bases between them. Germline V CDR1 and CDR2: KGHDR, SFDVKD. The CDR3 region has the DNA TGTGCCACCAGTGTCAGGGGGTGGGGAGGAGAGACCCAGTACTTC. Its protein is CATSVRGWGGETQYF.

The count of this clone is one. This chain uses TRBV19 with TRBJ2-1, with 9 bases lining up with TRBD1. V shed 5 bases, J shed 7 bases, and the junction held 9 bases outside the gene matches. CDR3 length: 15 amino acids. Germline V gene lookup returns CDR1 LNHDA and CDR2 SQIVND (reference sequence). CDR3 nucleotides: TGTGCCAGTAGTTATACAGGGGGCGGTTCAAATGAGCAGTTCTTC. Its protein product is CASSYTGGGSNEQFF.

The chain couples TRBV9 to TRBJ2-5; 7 bases are a match to TRBD1. The germline gives CDR1 SGDLS, CDR2 YYNGEE. The CDR3 extends over 15 amino acids. The ends lost 3 bases at V and 3 bases at J; junction bases unmatched: 8. In nucleotides, the CDR3 is TGTGCCAGCAGCGCACAGGGGACACGGGAAGAGACCCAGTACTTC. This gives the protein CASSAQGTREETQYF.

The V call is TRBV7-9, the J call TRBJ2-7; 8 bases are shared with TRBD1. The germline gives CDR1 SEHNR, CDR2 FQNEAQ (reference sequence). The V and J ends lost 1 base and 3 bases, in that order; junction bases with no gene match: 5. This CDR3 has 15 residues. The CDR3 is CASSLGRTGNYEQYF. The CDR3 DNA sequence: TGTGCCAGCAGCTTAGGGCGGACAGGGAACTACGAGCAGTACTTC.

Only one count was recorded for this clone. The chain joins TRBV18 to TRBJ1-3; 11 nucleotides match TRBD1. Unmatched junction bases numbered 5, after V lost 4 bases and J lost 0 bases. CDR1 and CDR2 from the germline V gene are KGHSH and LQKENI. There are 17 residues in the CDR3. DNA for the CDR3: TGTGCCAGCTCACGCACCGGGACAGGGGGCTCTGGAAACACCATATATTTT. It codes for CASSRTGTGGSGNTIYF. The variable domain in full, with the rest retrieved from reference TRBV18 and TRBJ1-3, is NAGVMQNPRHLVRRRGQEARLRCSPMKGHSHVYWYRQLPEEGLKFMVYLQKENIIDESGMPKERFSAEFPKEGPSILRIQQVVRGDSAAYFCASSRTGTGGSGNTIYFGEGSWLTVV.

This clone occurred a few times. V gene TRBV27 combines with J gene TRBJ1-6; no reliable D call. Deletions cut 7 bases from V and 5 bases from J, with 24 bases between. The CDR3 length is 18 residues. Germline V lookup: CDR1 MNHEY, CDR2 SMNVEV (reference sequence). The CDR3 spells CASTERRMNPADNSPLHF. The CDR3 DNA reads as TGTGCCAGCACCGAACGCAGGATGAACCCAGCCGATAATTCACCCCTCCACTTT.

This chain joins TRBV15 and TRBJ1-1, with 10 bases fitting TRBD1. With 2 bases clipped from V and 0 bases from J, the junction kept 6 bases outside the gene matches. In germline, CDR1 is LNHNV, CDR2 YYDKDF (reference sequence). CDR3 length: 17 residues. Here the CDR3 reads CATSRRTGTGVNTEAFF. CDR3 nucleotide sequence: TGTGCCACCAGCAGACGAACCGGGACAGGGGTGAACACTGAAGCTTTCTTT.

The V and J genes are TRBV9 and TRBJ1-2, with 8 bases identical to TRBD1. This CDR3 comprises 16 residues. The junction had 7 bases not matched to a gene; V was cut back by 3 bases and J by 0 bases. Per the germline V gene, CDR1 is SGDLS and CDR2 is YYNGEE. CDR3 sequence: CASSEGTGYPNYGYTF. Here the CDR3 DNA reads TGTGCCAGCAGCGAGGGGACAGGATACCCTAACTATGGCTACACCTTC.

The chain carries TRBV6-6 and TRBJ1-6; 8 bases fit TRBD1. CDR1 is MNHNY and CDR2 is SVGAGI in the germline V gene (reference sequence). The CDR3 length is 15 residues. The ends lost 5 bases at V and 9 bases at J; junction bases unmatched: 9. The CDR3 sequence is CASSRQGTQGSPLHF. DNA for the CDR3: TGTGCCAGCAGTCGACAGGGGACCCAGGGTTCACCCCTCCACTTT.

The V call is TRBV9, the J call TRBJ1-1, with 9 positions matching TRBD1. The junction had 6 bases not matched to a gene; V was cut back by 3 bases and J by 0 bases. CDR1 and CDR2 (germline): SGDLS, YYNGEE. The CDR3 extends over 16 amino acids. This CDR3 reads CASSELTGGMNTEAFF. The CDR3 region has the DNA TGTGCCAGCAGCGAACTGACAGGGGGAATGAACACTGAAGCTTTCTTT.

The V call is TRBV5-1, the J call TRBJ1-4, with TRBD1 matching over 10 bases. With V trimmed by 6 bases and J by 8 bases, 7 bases remained unmatched. CDR1 SGHRS and CDR2 YFSETQ come from the germline V gene. The CDR3 is 14 amino acids. The CDR3 coding sequence is TGCGCCAGCACCTCGACAGGGGGCGAGGAAAAACTGTTTTTT. Encoded protein: CASTSTGGEEKLFF.

The gene calls are TRBV6-5 and TRBJ2-1, with 8 bases aligning to TRBD2. The CDR3 is 16 amino acids. Looked up from germline, CDR1 is MNHEY and CDR2 is SVGAGI. Germline trimming cut 2 bases from V and 3 bases from J; bases unmatched to any gene: 6. Written as DNA, the CDR3 is TGTGCCAGCAGTTACACCCTAGCGGGCTACTACAATGAGCAGTTCTTC. Residues: CASSYTLAGYYNEQFF.